This entry is about one TCR beta chain. Antigen unknown. TCRdb keeps only in-frame clones here, not all; method: immunoSEQ multiplex PCR. The repertoire holds around 150,000 clones, with about 90% as singletons. It was the roughly 110-subject validation cohort, separate from the roughly 700-subject first cohort, to which the donors belonged. This sample is part of a study of cytomegalovirus exposure and HLA in healthy donors. Across the study: It was reported in a later analysis that the same platform had been used for the 90 to 150 validation repertoires as for the roughly 650 first-cohort repertoires.

The CDR3 loop spans 15 amino acids. The trim removed 6 bases at V and 5 bases at J, leaving 12 bases unmatched. The germline V gene encodes CDR1 MDHEN and CDR2 SYDVKM. Points from the study as a whole: Most TCR sequences were rare, but some public TCRs occurred in many donors. The study labeled 150 or so TCR beta chains cytomegalovirus-associated.

The chain is built from TRBV28 and TRBJ2-5; 7 nucleotides match TRBD2. The clonotype originates from a young woman in good health and CMV-seropositive. Sequencing used PBMCs. The CDR3 region is CASRDSGTPRETQYF. CDR3 sequence (DNA): TGTGCCAGCAGAGACAGCGGGACCCCCCGGGAGACCCAGTACTTC.